This T cell receptor beta chain derives from a study of patients and donors after allogeneic stem cell transplantation. The CDR3 has 13 residues. The V end lost 5 bases, the J end lost 14 bases, and 21 bases lay between the germline ends. Germline CDR1 and CDR2: SEHNR and FQNEAQ (reference sequence). TCRdb called the RT-PCR reads again in MiXCR, with one record for every CDR3 protein. The sample has 800,000 to 1,000,000 distinct CDR3 sequences, more than 15% seen once; the top ten hold 5% to 6.5%. This sequence originates from a human donor who was either an allogeneic HSCT recipient or a stem cell or donor lymphocyte infusion donor (not recorded which). It is not recorded whose cells these are; they may come from a transplant donor. The sample taken for sequencing was blood, either unsorted or a sorted T cell fraction (not recorded which). The V gene is TRBV7-9, the J gene TRBJ1-2; no firm D call. The CDR3 loop is CASSPNLNWFSTF. CDR3 DNA: TGTGCCAGCAGCCCAAACCTAAACTGGTTTAGTACCTTC.